One and the same sample provided the 20 T cell receptor beta chains below, sequenced in a study of early T cells in non-severe SARS-CoV-2 infection. TCRdb redid the calling of the 5' RACE reads with MiXCR, one entry per CDR3 protein. The top ten clones hold less than 7% of a sample with 55,000 to 80,000 distinct CDR3 sequences, approximately 12% of them seen once. Specimen: whole blood. Receptor source: an adult who was a healthcare worker with PCR-confirmed SARS-CoV-2 infection or an uninfected control (not recorded which).

This clonotype was found a few times. The chain is built from TRBV27 and TRBJ2-7; TRBD2 aligns across 8 bases. Germline V lookup: CDR1 MNHEY, CDR2 SMNVEV (reference sequence). With V trimmed by 8 bases and J by 0 bases, 6 bases remained unmatched. The CDR3 covers 14 residues. CDR3 DNA: TGTGCCAGCCAAAGAAGCGGGAGCTCCTACGAGCAGTACTTC. Its translation: CASQRSGSSYEQYF.

This clonotype showed up many times. V is TRBV6-2 or TRBV6-3 and J is TRBJ2-7, with 8 bases aligning to TRBD2. CDR1 is MNHEY and CDR2 is SVGEGT in the germline V gene. V was pared by 6 bases and J by 0 bases, with 7 bases of the junction left unmatched. The CDR3 is made up of 15 amino acids. The CDR3 loop is CASSSALAVSYEQYF. DNA of the CDR3: TGTGCCAGCAGCTCCGCACTAGCGGTCTCCTACGAGCAGTACTTC.

This clonotype was seen repeatedly, ten times or more. The rearrangement links TRBV9 to TRBJ2-7; maybe TRBD1 (5 bases). The V gene's germline CDR1 is SGDLS and CDR2 YYNGEE. CDR3 length: 15 amino acids. The V and J ends lost 0 bases and 3 bases respectively, with 13 bases between them. CDR3 in amino acids: CASSVAVGPHYEQYF. The CDR3 nucleotides are TGTGCCAGCAGCGTAGCCGTGGGGCCACACTACGAGCAGTACTTC.

This clonotype was recorded at least ten times. V usage is TRBV29-1 and J usage is TRBJ2-5; tentatively, D is TRBD2 (7 bases). CDR1 is SQVTM and CDR2 is ANQGSEA in the germline V gene. The V and J ends lost 7 bases and 5 bases respectively, with 14 bases between them. The CDR3 runs to 12 residues. The chain's CDR3 is CSGQAGAETQYF. CDR3 coding DNA: TGCAGCGGACAGGCGGGGGCGGAGACCCAGTACTTC.

The chain couples TRBV6-2 or TRBV6-3 to TRBJ2-7, with TRBD2 matching 7 bases. CDR1 is MNHEY and CDR2 is SVGEGT in the germline V gene. Unmatched junction bases numbered 13, after V lost 8 bases and J lost 3 bases. There are 15 residues in the CDR3. CDR3: CASGKGRGSFYEQYF. CDR3 in DNA: TGTGCCAGCGGTAAGGGGAGGGGTTCCTTCTACGAGCAGTACTTC.

This clonotype ranks as medium-sized. V gene TRBV11-1 combines with J gene TRBJ2-1; either TRBD1 or TRBD2 may fit D (6 bases each). The ends were cut back, 7 bases at V and 5 bases at J, with 18 bases in the middle. CDR3 size: 15 residues. Germline V gene sequence: CDR1 SGHAT, CDR2 FQDESV (reference sequence). CDR3 amino acids: CASTGGAILHNEQFF. The CDR3 coding sequence is TGTGCCAGCACCGGGGGCGCGATTCTCCACAATGAGCAGTTCTTC.

This clonotype was seen only a few times. The J gene is TRBJ1-4, the V gene TRBV30, with TRBD1 matching 8 bases. CDR1 and CDR2 from the germline V gene are GTSNPN and SVGIG (reference sequence). The V segment lost 1 base and the J segment 0 bases; nucleotides outside the gene matches: 7. This CDR3 region has 17 residues. The CDR3 reads CAWSGRTGYATNEKLFF. As DNA, the CDR3 is TGTGCCTGGAGTGGAAGGACAGGGTATGCAACTAATGAAAAACTGTTTTTT.

This clonotype has ten or more counts. The chain has TRBV6-6 and TRBJ1-5; 8 nucleotides match TRBD1. Unmatched junction bases numbered 6, after V lost 7 bases and J lost 4 bases. CDR1 is MNHNY, CDR2 SVGAGI, per germline (reference sequence). This CDR3 has 14 residues. CDR3 nucleotides: TGTGCCAGCACCCTTGGACAGGGTAATCAGCCCCAGCATTTT. Protein product: CASTLGQGNQPQHF.

This clonotype was seen at least ten times. V usage is TRBV12-3 or TRBV12-4 and J usage is TRBJ2-3; 7 bases fit TRBD2. This CDR3 contains 17 residues. Unmatched junction bases numbered 12, after V lost 2 bases and J lost 4 bases. This chain's CDR3 is CASSLRWGGSTADTQYF. The CDR3 region has the DNA TGTGCCAGCAGTTTAAGGTGGGGCGGGAGTACCGCAGATACGCAGTATTTT.

This clonotype was seen at least ten times. The chain is built from TRBV6-5 and TRBJ1-1; the D gene is possibly TRBD1 (6 bases). CDR1 is MNHEY, CDR2 SVGAGI, per germline. V was trimmed by 0 bases and J by 5 bases, leaving 13 bases between them. The CDR3 length is 15 residues. The CDR3, as DNA: TGTGCCAGCAGTTACTCCTGGGGGGCTAGAACTGAAGCTTTCTTT. It encodes CASSYSWGARTEAFF.

This clonotype was counted a few times. An end of the junction differs from the germline gene, which may be a read error. The rearrangement joins TRBV4-3 to TRBJ2-5, with D uncertain. Germline values: CDR1 LGHNA, CDR2 YSLEER. The CDR3 loop spans 14 amino acids. The CDR3 DNA is TGCGCCAGCAGCCAAGATAACCTCCGTGGCATGGTGAACTTC. Its translation is CASSQDNLRGMVNF.

This CDR3 reads CASSLEAGQPHLNTEAFF. The CDR3, as DNA: TGCGCCAGCAGCTTGGAGGCGGGGCAGCCGCATTTGAACACTGAAGCTTTCTTT. The chain has TRBV5-1 and TRBJ1-1; a weak D match, TRBD1 (5 bases). Germline V lookup: CDR1 SGHRS, CDR2 YFSETQ. The CDR3 extends over 18 amino acids. Deletions cut 0 bases from V and 0 bases from J, with 18 bases between.

Ten or more counts support this clonotype. The genes are TRBV18 and TRBJ1-5; 9 nucleotides line up with TRBD1. V lost 4 bases and J lost 0; bases outside the gene matches: 1. Germline V gene data show CDR1 as KGHSH and CDR2 as LQKENI. The CDR3 is 15 amino acids. The DNA for the CDR3 is TGTGCCAGCTCACGGGACAGGGATAGCAATCAGCCCCAGCATTTT. Translated, it gives CASSRDRDSNQPQHF.

This clonotype occurred many times. V gene TRBV6-2 or TRBV6-3 combines with J gene TRBJ2-2; D might be TRBD1 (6 bases). The length of the CDR3 is 14 residues. CDR1 and CDR2 from the germline V gene are MNHEY and SVGEGT. Trimming took 6 bases from V and 6 from J, leaving 14 bases between them. The CDR3 sequence is CASSRDTEPGELFF. The CDR3 DNA sequence: TGTGCCAGCAGCCGGGACACGGAACCCGGGGAGCTGTTTTTT.

The gene calls are TRBV2 and TRBJ1-2, with D tentatively TRBD1 (6 bases). V was pared by 7 bases and J by 3 bases, with 12 bases between. CDR1 and CDR2 (germline): SNHLY, FYNNEI. The CDR3 contains 13 residues. The CDR3 DNA sequence: TGTGCCAGCAATGGGGACAACTACTATGGCTACACCTTC. Translated, it gives CASNGDNYYGYTF.

The gene calls are TRBV20-1 and TRBJ2-7; the match to TRBD2 covers 8 bases. This CDR3 has 13 amino acids. Germline V lookup: CDR1 DFQATT, CDR2 SNEGSKA (reference sequence). V dropped 1 base and J dropped 12; count of bases not matched to a gene: 11. The CDR3 here is CSARAEVLAVRYF. In DNA form, the CDR3 reads TGCAGTGCTAGAGCGGAGGTACTAGCGGTACGGTACTTC.

The genes are TRBV3-1 and TRBJ2-7; TRBD2 aligns across 10 bases. With 8 bases clipped from V and 3 bases from J, the junction kept 7 bases outside the gene matches. Germline V lookup: CDR1 LGHDT, CDR2 YNNKEL (reference sequence). This CDR3 is 14 amino acids long. CDR3 coding DNA: TGTGCCAGCCGAGGACTAGCGGCTGACTACGAGCAGTACTTC. Translating gives CASRGLAADYEQYF.

Ten or more counts support this clonotype. This sequence joins TRBV7-6 and TRBJ2-5, with D possibly TRBD2 on 5 matching bases. V was trimmed by 1 base and J by 4 bases, leaving 7 bases between them. Germline V CDR1 and CDR2: SGHVS, FNYEAQ. The CDR3 is made up of 13 amino acids. The CDR3 DNA reads as TGTGCCAGCAGCTTAGTCGGAGGAGAGACCCAGTACTTC. As protein: CASSLVGGETQYF.

This clonotype has at least ten counts. This sequence joins TRBV20-1 and TRBJ2-1, with unresolved D. The germline V gene encodes CDR1 DFQATT and CDR2 SNEGSKA (reference sequence). V shed 4 bases and J shed 3 bases, with 10 bases lying between them. CDR3 length equals 13 residues. CDR3 in DNA: TGCAGTGCTACGACTCCGTTCTACAATGAGCAGTTCTTC. This gives the protein CSATTPFYNEQFF.

As to this clonotype: Being one base from a much bigger clone, this may be a read error. This chain links TRBV5-1 with TRBJ1-1, with D possibly matching TRBD1 (5 bases). Germline V gene lookup returns CDR1 SGHRS and CDR2 YFSETQ. V was clipped by 3 bases and J by 2 bases, with 17 bases between them. The CDR3 covers 16 residues. The CDR3 region has the DNA TGCGCCAGCAGCTCCGGCAGGGCGATCGGTAACACTGAAGCTTTCTTT. It specifies CASSSGRAIGNTEAFF. Complete variable domain (other parts from reference TRBV5-1 and TRBJ1-1): KAGVTQTPRYLIKTRGQQVTLSCSPISGHRSVSWYQQTPGQGLQFLFEYFSETQRNKGNFPGRFSGRQFSNSRSEMNVSTLELGDSALYLCASSSGRAIGNTEAFFGQGTRLTVV.